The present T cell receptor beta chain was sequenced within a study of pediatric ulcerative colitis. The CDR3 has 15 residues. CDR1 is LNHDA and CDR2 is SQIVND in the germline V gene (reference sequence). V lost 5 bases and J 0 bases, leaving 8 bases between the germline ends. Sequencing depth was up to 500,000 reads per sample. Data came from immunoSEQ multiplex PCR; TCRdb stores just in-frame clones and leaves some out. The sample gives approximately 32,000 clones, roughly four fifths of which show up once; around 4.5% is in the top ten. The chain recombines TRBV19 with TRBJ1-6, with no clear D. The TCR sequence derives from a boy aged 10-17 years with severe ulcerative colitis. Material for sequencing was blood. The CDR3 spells CASSFSSSYNSPLHF. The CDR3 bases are TGTGCCAGTAGTTTTAGTAGCTCCTATAATTCACCCCTCCACTTT. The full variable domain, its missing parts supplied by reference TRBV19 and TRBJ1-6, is DGGITQSPKYLFRKEGQNVTLSCEQNLNHDAMYWYRQDPGQGLRLIYYSQIVNDFQKGDIAEGYSVSREKKESFPLTVTSAQKNPTAFYLCASSFSSSYNSPLHFGNGTRLTVT.